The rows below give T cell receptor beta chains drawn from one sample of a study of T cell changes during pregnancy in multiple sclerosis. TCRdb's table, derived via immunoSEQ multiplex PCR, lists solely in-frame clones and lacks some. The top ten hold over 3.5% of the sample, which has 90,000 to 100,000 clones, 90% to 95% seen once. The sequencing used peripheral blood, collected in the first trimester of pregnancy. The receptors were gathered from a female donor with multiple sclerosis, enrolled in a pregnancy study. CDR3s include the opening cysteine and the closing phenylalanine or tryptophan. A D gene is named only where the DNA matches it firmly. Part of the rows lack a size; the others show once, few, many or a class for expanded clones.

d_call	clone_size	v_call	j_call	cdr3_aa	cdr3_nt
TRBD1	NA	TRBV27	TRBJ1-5	CASSSGQGVGNQPQHF	TGTGCCAGCAGTTCAGGACAGGGGGTAGGGAATCAGCCCCAGCATTTT
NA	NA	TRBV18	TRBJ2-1	CASSLTGTHDRGEQFF	TGTGCCAGCTCACTCACCGGTACCCATGATAGAGGTGAGCAGTTCTTC
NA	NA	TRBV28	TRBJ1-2	CASSPGNTNYGYTF	TGTGCCAGCAGTCCAGGAAATACTAACTATGGCTACACCTTC
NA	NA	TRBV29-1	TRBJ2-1	CSGGLAVDEQFF	TGCAGCGGGGGGCTAGCGGTGGATGAGCAGTTCTTC
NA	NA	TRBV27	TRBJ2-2	CASSWTESTGELFF	TGTGCCAGCAGTTGGACAGAGAGCACCGGGGAGCTGTTTTTT
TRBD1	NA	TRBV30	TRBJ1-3	CAWSTTLRQGRLTDTIYF	TGTGCCTGGAGTACCACCCTGCGACAGGGCCGTTTAACGGACACCATATATTTT
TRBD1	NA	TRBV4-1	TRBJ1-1	CASSQGTGIQAFF	TGCGCCAGCAGCCAGGGGACAGGGATACAAGCTTTCTTT
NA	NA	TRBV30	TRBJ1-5	CAWSHREGQPQHF	TGTGCCTGGAGTCACAGGGAGGGACAGCCCCAGCATTTT
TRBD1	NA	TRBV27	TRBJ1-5	CASKSYRGSNQPQHF	TGTGCCAGCAAATCGTACAGGGGTAGCAATCAGCCCCAGCATTTT
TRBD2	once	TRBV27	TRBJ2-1	CASSLSGSGGPSSYNEQFF	TGTGCCAGCAGTTTATCAGGTAGCGGGGGGCCGAGCTCCTACAATGAGCAGTTCTTC
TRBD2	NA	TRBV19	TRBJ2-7	CASSIDLSSGQSYEQYF	TGTGCCAGTAGTATAGATCTATCTAGCGGGCAATCCTACGAGCAGTACTTC
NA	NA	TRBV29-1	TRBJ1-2	CSSKTDNYGYTF	TGCAGTAGTAAGACAGACAACTATGGCTACACCTTC
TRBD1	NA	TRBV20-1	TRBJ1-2	CSAAQGADTF	TGCAGTGCTGCGCAGGGGGCCGACACCTTC
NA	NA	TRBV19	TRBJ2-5	CASSTAAGETQYF	TGTGCCAGTAGTACCGCCGCGGGGGAGACCCAGTACTTC
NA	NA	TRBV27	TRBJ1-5	CASSLNEVTQPQHF	TGTGCCAGCAGTTTAAATGAGGTTACTCAGCCCCAGCATTTT
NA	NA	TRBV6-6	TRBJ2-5	CASSLPSAQETQYF	TGTGCCAGCAGTTTACCCAGCGCACAAGAGACCCAGTACTTC
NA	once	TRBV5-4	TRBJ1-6	CASSLNPGSPLHF	TGTGCCAGCAGCTTGAACCCCGGGTCACCCCTCCACTTT
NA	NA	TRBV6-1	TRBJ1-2	CASSTASSYGYTF	TGTGCCAGCAGCACAGCCTCCTCCTATGGCTACACCTTC
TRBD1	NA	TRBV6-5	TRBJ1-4	CASSSQGAAKKLFF	TGTGCCAGCAGTTCCCAGGGGGCGGCGAAAAAACTGTTTTTT
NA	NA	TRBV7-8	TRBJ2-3	CASTSQAATTDTQYF	TGTGCCAGCACCTCGCAAGCGGCCACAACAGATACGCAGTATTTT
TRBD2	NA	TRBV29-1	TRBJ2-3	CSVEGTSGGTDTQYF	TGCAGCGTTGAAGGGACTAGCGGGGGCACAGATACGCAGTATTTT
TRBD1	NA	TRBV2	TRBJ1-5	CASIRTGDQPQHF	TGTGCCAGCATCCGGACAGGGGATCAGCCCCAGCATTTT
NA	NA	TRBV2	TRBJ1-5	CASSKGGNQPQHF	TGTGCCAGCAGCAAGGGGGGGAATCAGCCCCAGCATTTT
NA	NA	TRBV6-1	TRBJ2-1	CASRRTGEQFF	TGTGCCAGCAGGAGAACCGGTGAGCAGTTCTTC
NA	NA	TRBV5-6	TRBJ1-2	CASSFGTTNYGYTF	TGTGCCAGCAGCTTTGGGACAACTAACTATGGCTACACCTTC
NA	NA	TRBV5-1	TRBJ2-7	CASSLDTGSDEQYF	TGCGCCAGCAGCTTGGATACAGGGTCTGACGAGCAGTACTTC
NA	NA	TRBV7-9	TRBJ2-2	CASSSAGGGPAGELFF	TGTGCCAGCAGCTCCGCTGGGGGGGGGCCGGCCGGGGAGCTGTTTTTT
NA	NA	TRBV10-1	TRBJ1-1	CASSPSGDTEAFF	TGCGCCAGCAGTCCGTCCGGGGACACTGAAGCTTTCTTT
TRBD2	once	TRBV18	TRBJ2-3	CASSDRASGSTDTQYF	TGTGCCAGCTCAGACCGAGCTAGCGGAAGCACAGATACGCAGTATTTT
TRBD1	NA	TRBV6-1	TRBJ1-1	CASSETDRLNTEAFF	TGTGCCAGCAGTGAAACGGACAGGTTGAACACTGAAGCTTTCTTT
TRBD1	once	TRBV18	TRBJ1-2	CASSPLPGQGDYGYTF	TGTGCCAGCTCACCACTACCGGGACAGGGAGACTATGGCTACACCTTC
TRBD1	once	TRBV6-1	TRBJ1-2	CASSAGGDGYTF	TGTGCCAGCAGTGCAGGGGGCGATGGCTACACCTTC
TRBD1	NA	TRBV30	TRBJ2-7	CAWTLRDRHTYEQYF	TGTGCCTGGACTCTAAGGGACAGGCATACCTACGAGCAGTACTTC
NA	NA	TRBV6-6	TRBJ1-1	CASSSADRNTEAFF	TGTGCCAGCAGTTCGGCGGACAGGAACACTGAAGCTTTCTTT
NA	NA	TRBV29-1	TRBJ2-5	CSVVGGGQETQYF	TGCAGCGTTGTGGGAGGGGGCCAAGAGACCCAGTACTTC
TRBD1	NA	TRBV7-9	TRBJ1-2	CASSLGETGAYGYTF	TGTGCCAGCAGCTTGGGAGAGACAGGGGCCTATGGCTACACCTTC